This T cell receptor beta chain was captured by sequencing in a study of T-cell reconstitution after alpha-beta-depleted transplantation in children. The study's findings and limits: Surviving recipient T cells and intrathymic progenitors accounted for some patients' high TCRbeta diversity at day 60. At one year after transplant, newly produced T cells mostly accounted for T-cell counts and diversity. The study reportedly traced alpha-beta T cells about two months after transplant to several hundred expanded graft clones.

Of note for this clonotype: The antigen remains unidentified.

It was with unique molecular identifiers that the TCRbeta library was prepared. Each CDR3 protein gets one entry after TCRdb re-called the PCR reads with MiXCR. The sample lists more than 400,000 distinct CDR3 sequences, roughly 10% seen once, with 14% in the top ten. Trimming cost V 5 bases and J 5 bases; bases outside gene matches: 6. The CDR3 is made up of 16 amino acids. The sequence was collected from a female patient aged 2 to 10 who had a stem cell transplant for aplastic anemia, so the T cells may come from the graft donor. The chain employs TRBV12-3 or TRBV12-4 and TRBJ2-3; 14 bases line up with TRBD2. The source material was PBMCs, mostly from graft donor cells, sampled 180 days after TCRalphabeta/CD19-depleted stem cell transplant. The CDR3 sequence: CASSQGLAGAGDTQYF. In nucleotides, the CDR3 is TGTGCCAGCAGTCAGGGACTAGCGGGAGCTGGAGATACGCAGTATTTT.